Below are 31 T cell receptor beta chains sequenced from a single sample in a study of blood T cell repertoires in COVID-19. Generated by immunoSEQ multiplex PCR, the TCRdb table keeps only in-frame clones and is missing some. Counted here are under 250,000 clones, around 83% occurring once; the ten biggest clones make up around 8.1%. Sequencing used peripheral blood. These receptors all stem from a man between 35 and 55 years old with active or convalescent COVID-19.

The chain recombines TRBV11-3 with TRBJ2-7; 7 bases are shared with TRBD1. This CDR3 has 15 amino acids. Per germline, CDR1 SGHNT and CDR2 YENEEA. Trimming took 1 base from V and 2 from J; bases not matched to a gene: 5. CDR3 region: CASSLGQGRAYEQYF. The DNA of the CDR3 is TGTGCCAGCAGCTTAGGACAGGGAAGGGCCTACGAGCAGTACTTC.

This clone was recorded only once. J is TRBJ1-5 and V is TRBV30; 8 nucleotides align to TRBD1. This CDR3 comprises 13 residues. The germline gives CDR1 GTSNPN, CDR2 SVGIG (reference sequence). The J segment lost 4 bases and the V segment lost 5 bases, leaving 4 bases of the junction unmatched. CDR3 region: CAWAQGANQPQHF. DNA of the CDR3: TGTGCCTGGGCCCAGGGGGCGAATCAGCCCCAGCATTTT.

This clone was counted a single time. This sequence joins TRBV7-9 and TRBJ1-6; no definite D call. V dropped 7 bases and J dropped 7 bases, with 8 bases sitting between them. CDR1 is SEHNR, CDR2 FQNEAQ, per germline (reference sequence). The CDR3 runs to 12 residues. The CDR3 protein is CASNSENSPLHF. The DNA for the CDR3 is TGTGCCAGCAACTCGGAGAATTCACCCCTCCACTTT.

The CDR3 protein is CASSSRDRIFSPLHF. The CDR3 coding sequence is TGTGCCAGCAGCTCAAGGGACAGGATTTTTTCACCCCTCCACTTT. The chain links TRBV7-8 to TRBJ1-6; 8 bases map to TRBD1. The CDR3 is made up of 15 amino acids. V shed 4 bases, J shed 9 bases, and the junction held 8 bases outside the gene matches. The germline V gene encodes CDR1 SGHVS and CDR2 FQNEAQ.

The chain uses TRBV5-1 and TRBJ2-7; D possibly corresponds to TRBD2 (5 bases). The CDR3 spans 15 residues. V shed 0 bases and J shed 0 bases, with 10 bases lying between them. In germline, CDR1 is SGHRS, CDR2 YFSETQ. The CDR3 loop reads CASSLEGGLSYEQYF. The CDR3 DNA follows: TGCGCCAGCAGCTTGGAGGGCGGGCTCTCCTACGAGCAGTACTTC.

Points on this clone: The same CDR3 can be traced to other DNA sequences in this sample. The V call is TRBV7-6, the J call TRBJ2-5, with D hard to call. This CDR3 is 12 amino acids long. Germline lookup yields CDR1 SGHVS and CDR2 FNYEAQ. The ends were cut back, 4 bases at V and 5 bases at J, with 8 bases in the middle. The CDR3 DNA follows: TGTGCCAGCAGCTCAAGAGAGGAGACCCAGTACTTC. The encoded protein is CASSSREETQYF.

The chain employs TRBV5-6 and TRBJ2-2, with 8 bases aligning to TRBD1. The CDR3 is 14 amino acids. Germline V CDR1 and CDR2: SGHDT, YYEEEE. J was trimmed by 3 bases and V by 4 bases; bases with no gene match: 2. Written as DNA, the CDR3 is TGTGCCAGCAGCCGACAGGGGTACACCGGGGAGCTGTTTTTT. It translates to CASSRQGYTGELFF.

This clone came up a few times. The chain joins TRBV7-2 to TRBJ2-2; 10 bases are shared with TRBD2. This CDR3 has 18 amino acids. Trimming removed 2 bases from V and 6 bases from J; junction bases left unmatched: 12. Germline CDR1 is SGHTA and CDR2 is FQGNSA. The CDR3 nucleotides read TGTGCCAGCAGCTTAAGGAGGATCCGGGGACTAGCGTCCGGGGAGCTGTTTTTT. Its translation: CASSLRRIRGLASGELFF.

The genes are TRBV30 and TRBJ2-7, with 11 positions matching TRBD2. The CDR3 length is 14 residues. Germline CDR1 reads GTSNPN; CDR2 reads SVGIG (reference sequence). After removal of 1 base from V and 4 bases from J, the junction contained 3 bases not matched to a gene. CDR3 amino acids: CAWSGRLAGYEQYF. The CDR3 bases are TGTGCCTGGAGTGGACGACTAGCGGGATACGAGCAGTACTTC.

The chain couples TRBV12-3 or TRBV12-4 to TRBJ1-1; unclear D gene. The CDR3 length is 13 residues. Deletions cut 1 base from V and 6 bases from J, with 9 bases between. The CDR3 spells CASSLVALSEAFF. The DNA for the CDR3 is TGTGCCAGCAGTTTAGTAGCACTGTCTGAAGCTTTCTTT.

This chain uses TRBV5-4 with TRBJ2-7; 8 bases are a match to TRBD1. The CDR3 has 15 amino acids. Trimming removed 2 bases from V and 6 bases from J; junction bases left unmatched: 10. Germline CDR1 is SGHNT and CDR2 is YYREEE (reference sequence). The CDR3 here is CASSFARDRISEQYF. The CDR3, as DNA: TGTGCCAGCAGCTTCGCAAGGGACAGGATCTCCGAGCAGTACTTC.

CDR3 sequence (DNA): TGTGCCAGCAGCTTAGCTCGTCGCGGGGGAGCCGGGGAGCTGTTTTTT. This gives the protein CASSLARRGGAGELFF. The V gene is TRBV11-2, the J gene TRBJ2-2; 7 bases are a match to TRBD2. There are 16 residues in the CDR3. The germline gives CDR1 SGHAT, CDR2 FQNNGV. Trimming at V came to 1 base and at J to 6 bases, leaving 8 bases not matched to a gene.

The V and J genes are TRBV30 and TRBJ1-3; D call uncertain. V was pared by 3 bases and J by 4 bases, with 13 bases between. Germline V gene data show CDR1 as GTSNPN and CDR2 as SVGIG (reference sequence). This CDR3 is 14 amino acids long. CDR3 in amino acids: CAWRGKGEGNTIYF. The CDR3 DNA reads as TGTGCCTGGAGAGGGAAGGGAGAGGGAAACACCATATATTTT. The full variable domain, with the rest looked up from reference TRBV30 and TRBJ1-3, is SQTIHQWPATLVQPVGSPLSLECTVEGTSNPNLYWYRQAAGRGLQLLFYSVGIGQISSEVPQNLSASRPQDRQFILSSKKLLLSDSGFYLCAWRGKGEGNTIYFGEGSWLTVV.

This chain joins TRBV6-5 and TRBJ1-2; D perhaps matches TRBD1 (5 bases). The germline V gene encodes CDR1 MNHEY and CDR2 SVGAGI. The CDR3 loop spans 13 amino acids. Trimming pared 0 bases from V and 4 bases from J, leaving 6 bases between. The CDR3 spells CASSYSGAYGYTF. Here the CDR3 DNA reads TGTGCCAGCAGTTACTCAGGGGCCTATGGCTACACCTTC.

The chain uses TRBV25-1 and TRBJ2-5, with TRBD1 identical over 7 bases. The germline CDR1 and CDR2 sequences are MGHDK and SYGVNS. The CDR3 covers 15 residues. V lost 1 base, J lost 5 bases, and 7 bases stayed unmatched. In DNA form, the CDR3 reads TGTGCCAGCAGTGAATCTAAGGGGGCAGGGGAGACCCAGTACTTC. Its translation: CASSESKGAGETQYF.

The V and J genes are TRBV19 and TRBJ1-2, with TRBD1 matching over 8 bases. This CDR3 has 13 amino acids. The germline V gene encodes CDR1 LNHDA and CDR2 SQIVND (reference sequence). V lost 7 bases and J lost 7; bases outside the gene matches: 8. The CDR3 spells CASTNRGNGGYTF. In DNA, the CDR3 is TGTGCCAGTACCAACAGGGGGAATGGTGGCTACACCTTC.

The chain links TRBV5-1 to TRBJ2-7, with 14 bases lining up with TRBD2. Germline lookup yields CDR1 SGHRS and CDR2 YFSETQ. The CDR3 extends over 15 amino acids. V shed 4 bases and J 5 bases; nucleotides not matched to a gene: 5. The CDR3 DNA reads TGCGCCAGCAGCAAGACTAGCGGGAGGGCCGACGAGCAGTACTTC. As protein: CASSKTSGRADEQYF. The full variable domain, its missing parts supplied by reference TRBV5-1 and TRBJ2-7, is KAGVTQTPRYLIKTRGQQVTLSCSPISGHRSVSWYQQTPGQGLQFLFEYFSETQRNKGNFPGRFSGRQFSNSRSEMNVSTLELGDSALYLCASSKTSGRADEQYFGPGTRLTVT.

In DNA form, the CDR3 reads TGTGCCACCAGTGAGGGAGGGACAGGAGGGGAGACCCAGTACTTC. As protein: CATSEGGTGGETQYF. This chain joins TRBV24-1 and TRBJ2-5; perhaps TRBD1 as D (8 bases). V was shortened by 4 bases and J by 5 bases, with 16 bases between the two germline ends. Germline V CDR1 and CDR2: KGHDR, SFDVKD. The CDR3 consists of 15 residues.

This clone was seen only a few times. The chain links TRBV9 to TRBJ1-4; D gene unclear. The CDR3 covers 14 residues. Germline V lookup: CDR1 SGDLS, CDR2 YYNGEE. Deletions cut 4 bases from V and 7 bases from J, with 14 bases between. CDR3 DNA sequence: TGTGCCAGCAGCCCCCGGGAAGGAAGTGAAAAACTGTTTTTT. This translates into CASSPREGSEKLFF.

The sample holds a few counts of this clone. This chain connects TRBV6-2 or TRBV6-3 to TRBJ2-5; 10 nucleotides agree with TRBD2. Germline CDR1 and CDR2: MNHEY and SVGEGT. The CDR3 contains 16 residues. Unmatched junction bases numbered 9, after V lost 3 bases and J lost 5 bases. CDR3 in DNA: TGTGCCAGCAGTTATTTAAGAGCGGGGGGGCGGGAGACCCAGTACTTC. Its protein product is CASSYLRAGGRETQYF.

This clone was detected only a few times. The CDR3 coding sequence is TGTGCCAGCAGCTCCGGACAGGGAAGGACTGGAAACACCATATATTTT. Translating it yields CASSSGQGRTGNTIYF. The J gene is TRBJ1-3, the V gene TRBV7-2; TRBD1 aligns across 8 bases. Germline V lookup: CDR1 SGHTA, CDR2 FQGNSA. The trim removed 4 bases at V and 2 bases at J, leaving 7 bases unmatched. The CDR3 is made up of 16 amino acids.

This rearrangement joins TRBV5-5 to TRBJ2-2; possibly TRBD2 for D (6 bases). Deletions cut 4 bases from V and 1 base from J, with 11 bases between. The CDR3 totals 15 residues. Germline-derived CDR1 and CDR2 are SGHKS and YYEKEE (reference sequence). CDR3 in DNA: TGTGCCAGCAGCGCTTGGGGAGGGAACACCGGGGAGCTGTTTTTT. Amino acid sequence: CASSAWGGNTGELFF.

The gene calls are TRBV25-1 and TRBJ1-1; the D is unclear. Germline lookup yields CDR1 MGHDK and CDR2 SYGVNS. The CDR3 covers 12 residues. Trimming stripped 6 bases from V and 2 bases from J, with 7 bases between. Written as DNA, the CDR3 is TGTGCCAGCAGCTGGAGTAACACTGAAGCTTTCTTT. Translated, it gives CASSWSNTEAFF.

In this sample, this clone turned up once. The chain carries TRBV5-1 and TRBJ1-2; 10 bases match TRBD1. The V gene end was trimmed by 4 bases and the J gene end by 7 bases; junction bases not matched to a gene: 19. Germline-derived CDR1 and CDR2 are SGHRS and YFSETQ. This CDR3 spans 18 amino acids. CDR3 in amino acids: CASSPGTGAPEWPLGYTF. In nucleotides, the CDR3 is TGCGCCAGCAGCCCCGGGACAGGGGCTCCCGAATGGCCTCTTGGCTACACCTTC.

The gene calls are TRBV19 and TRBJ1-6, with D unresolved. V was pared by 8 bases and J by 5 bases, with 13 bases between. CDR1 and CDR2 from the germline V gene are LNHDA and SQIVND (reference sequence). CDR3 length: 14 residues. In DNA form, the CDR3 reads TGTGCCAGTCGGACGGGAGAGGATAATTCACCCCTCCACTTT. As protein: CASRTGEDNSPLHF.

This chain uses TRBV7-3 with TRBJ1-3, with D possibly being TRBD1 (6 bases). The CDR3 spans 16 residues. Germline-derived CDR1 and CDR2 are SGHTA and FQGTGA. Trimming removed 5 bases from V and 0 bases from J, with 14 bases in between. Written as DNA, the CDR3 is TGTGCCAGCAGCCTCCAGGGGCCACTCTCTGGAAACACCATATATTTT. Its protein product is CASSLQGPLSGNTIYF.

This chain uses TRBV5-1 with TRBJ1-4; D not resolved. The V end was cut by 2 bases, the J end by 5 bases, with 13 bases between. Germline CDR1 SGHRS, CDR2 YFSETQ. The CDR3 is 15 residues long. The CDR3 DNA sequence: TGCGCCAGCAGCTTCTCCGGGTCCAAGAATGAAAAACTGTTTTTT. Protein sequence: CASSFSGSKNEKLFF.

The chain joins TRBV4-1 to TRBJ1-5; D remains ambiguous. Germline CDR1 MGHRA, CDR2 YSYEKL. The CDR3 length is 13 residues. V shed 2 bases and J shed 4 bases, with 6 bases lying between them. CDR3 residues: CASSQLPNQPQHF. The CDR3 DNA reads TGCGCCAGCAGCCAACTCCCTAATCAGCCCCAGCATTTT.

The chain joins TRBV11-3 to TRBJ2-2; 7 positions match TRBD1. The J segment lost 1 base and the V segment lost 5 bases, leaving 7 bases of the junction unmatched. There are 16 residues in the CDR3. In germline, CDR1 is SGHNT, CDR2 YENEEA. Here the CDR3 DNA reads TGTGCCAGCAGCCTAAAGCGGACAGGGAACACCGGGGAGCTGTTTTTT. It specifies CASSLKRTGNTGELFF.

J is TRBJ1-1 and V is TRBV28, with 8 bases matching TRBD1. This CDR3 comprises 15 residues. Germline lookup yields CDR1 MDHEN and CDR2 SYDVKM. V lost 1 base to trimming and J lost 1 base; unmatched junction nucleotides: 2. CDR3 bases: TGTGCCAGCAGTTTATTAACAGGGGGGAACACTGAAGCTTTCTTT. Translating it yields CASSLLTGGNTEAFF.

Only a few counts were recorded for this clone. The chain employs TRBV27 and TRBJ1-2; 7 bases fit TRBD1. Germline CDR1 MNHEY, CDR2 SMNVEV (reference sequence). This CDR3 has 13 residues. V dropped 4 bases and J dropped 7; count of bases not matched to a gene: 6. This CDR3 reads CASSSTGSFGYTF. CDR3 DNA sequence: TGTGCCAGCAGTTCGACAGGGAGTTTTGGCTACACCTTC.